This T cell receptor beta chain originates from a study of cytomegalovirus exposure and HLA in healthy donors. Study-wide findings and caveats: Sequences of the TCR beta chain were said to predict the HLA-A and HLA-B alleles of most subjects accurately. One variant, a missense change in DCLRE1C, was linked in a later analysis to TCR beta V- and J-gene trimming.

CDR3 size: 17 residues. The V segment lost 0 bases and the J segment 0 bases; nucleotides outside the gene matches: 7. The germline CDR1 and CDR2 sequences are SNHLY and FYNNEI. As for this clone: Its antigen is not identified.

60 Vbeta and 13 Jbeta primers were used in PCR. In the source study's methods: It was a later analysis that counted some 80 million unique TCR beta chains, of which some 9.9 million were shared. Profiled with immunoSEQ multiplex PCR; TCRdb holds only in-frame clones, not every one. The V and J calls and clone size were taken over from that table, and D and trimming were inferred from the DNA. The sample has around 120,000 clones, 83% seen once. This receptor was obtained from a girl aged 2-10 years in good health and CMV-seronegative. The sample consisted of PBMCs. The chain is built from TRBV2 and TRBJ2-5; TRBD1 agrees at 7 bases. The CDR3 bases are TGTGCCAGCAGTGAAGCGGGGGACAGCCTGTACCAAGAGACCCAGTACTTC. It codes for CASSEAGDSLYQETQYF.